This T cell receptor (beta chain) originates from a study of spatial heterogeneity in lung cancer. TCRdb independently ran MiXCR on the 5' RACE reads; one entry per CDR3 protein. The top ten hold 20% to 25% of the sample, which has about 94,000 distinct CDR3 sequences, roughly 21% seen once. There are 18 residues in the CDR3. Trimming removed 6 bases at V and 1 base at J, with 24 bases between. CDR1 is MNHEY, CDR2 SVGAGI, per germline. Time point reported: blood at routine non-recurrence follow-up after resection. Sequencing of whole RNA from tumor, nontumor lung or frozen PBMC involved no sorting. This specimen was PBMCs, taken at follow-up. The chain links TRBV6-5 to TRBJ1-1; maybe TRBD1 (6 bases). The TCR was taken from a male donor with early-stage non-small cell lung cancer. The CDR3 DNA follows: TGTGCCAGCAGCCTGATCCGGGACACTAGACTTAAGAACACTGAAGCTTTCTTT. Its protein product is CASSLIRDTRLKNTEAFF.